This entry lists 13 T cell receptor beta chains sequenced from one sample in a study of Ad26.COV2.S vaccination and SARS-CoV-2 variants. The sample's treatment: around 19 received Ad26.COV2.S at low or high dose, single or two shots; roughly five received placebo; per-sample allocation not given. Vaccine and placebo recipients were sampled on day 63 after the first injection. TCRdb's table, derived via immunoSEQ multiplex PCR, lists solely in-frame clones and lacks some. Altogether around 300,000 clones are present, roughly nine tenths being singletons, with the ten largest covering about 5.4%. The starting material was peripheral blood, obtained in a trial of Ad26.COV2.S vaccine versus placebo. The receptor set was obtained from a person aged 18-65 years who received the Ad26.COV2.S COVID-19 vaccine or a placebo.

For this clone: The sample contains more than one DNA sequence encoding this CDR3. The V and J genes are TRBV24-1 and TRBJ2-2, with D uncertain. Trimming left V 4 bases short and J 2 bases short, with 4 bases between. The CDR3 length is 13 residues. Per germline, CDR1 KGHDR and CDR2 SFDVKD. CDR3 in DNA: TGTGCCACCAGTGAGACTAACACCGGGGAGCTGTTTTTT. Translation gives CATSETNTGELFF.

This sequence joins TRBV10-3 and TRBJ1-2; maybe TRBD1 (5 bases). The CDR3 length is 14 residues. The V end was cut by 2 bases, the J end by 8 bases, with 15 bases between. The germline gives CDR1 ENHRY, CDR2 SYGVKD. The CDR3 sequence is CAISEIGGTGGYTF. The CDR3, as DNA: TGTGCCATCAGTGAGATAGGAGGGACCGGGGGCTACACCTTC.

This clone has just one count. The chain joins TRBV4-3 to TRBJ1-1, with D perhaps matching TRBD1 (5 bases). This CDR3 comprises 15 residues. Germline CDR1 LGHNA, CDR2 YSLEER. V shed 4 bases and J shed 4 bases, with 16 bases lying between them. Here the CDR3 reads CASSRGTGPSTEAFF. CDR3 DNA: TGCGCCAGCAGCCGAGGGACCGGGCCGTCCACTGAAGCTTTCTTT.

This clone was seen a single time. The V call is TRBV7-3, the J call TRBJ1-3; maybe TRBD1 (5 bases). The CDR3 runs to 17 residues. The V and J ends lost 2 bases and 0 bases respectively, with 14 bases between them. Germline V lookup: CDR1 SGHTA, CDR2 FQGTGA. CDR3 amino acids: CASSLEPGPSSGNTIYF. CDR3 nucleotides: TGTGCCAGCAGCTTAGAACCGGGGCCCAGCTCTGGAAACACCATATATTTT.

In this sample, this clone turned up once. This rearrangement joins TRBV27 to TRBJ2-7, with 7 bases fitting TRBD1. The CDR3 consists of 14 residues. The V gene's germline CDR1 is MNHEY and CDR2 SMNVEV (reference sequence). The trim removed 10 bases at V and 2 bases at J, leaving 11 bases unmatched. CDR3 DNA sequence: TGTGCCACCTCGGTGGGGACAGCAACCTACGAGCAGTACTTC. This sequence encodes CATSVGTATYEQYF.

The chain carries TRBV6-1 and TRBJ1-2; a possible D gene is TRBD1 (5 bases). CDR3 size: 13 residues. V was shortened by 2 bases and J by 4 bases, with 8 bases between the two germline ends. Germline V lookup: CDR1 MNHNS, CDR2 SASEGT. The CDR3 here is CASSERGPYGYTF. The CDR3 coding sequence is TGTGCCAGCAGTGAAAGGGGACCCTATGGCTACACCTTC.

Only one count was recorded for this clone. The chain has TRBV4-3 and TRBJ2-1; D might be TRBD2 (6 bases). The CDR3 consists of 17 residues. Germline V gene sequence: CDR1 LGHNA, CDR2 YSLEER. V lost 1 base, J lost 5 bases, and 18 bases lay in between. CDR3 sequence reads: CASSQVIGGSLNNEQFF. CDR3 nucleotide sequence: TGCGCCAGCAGCCAAGTGATCGGGGGTTCCCTCAACAATGAGCAGTTCTTC.

This sequence joins TRBV4-1 and TRBJ2-7; D is possibly TRBD2 (5 bases). This CDR3 is built from 15 residues. V lost 0 bases and J 3 bases, leaving 12 bases between the germline ends. The germline gives CDR1 MGHRA, CDR2 YSYEKL. The chain's CDR3 is CASSQDRWAGYEQYF. The CDR3 DNA reads TGCGCCAGCAGCCAAGATAGGTGGGCGGGCTACGAGCAGTACTTC.

The V and J genes are TRBV6-6 and TRBJ1-2; D unresolved. The germline V gene encodes CDR1 MNHNY and CDR2 SVGAGI (reference sequence). With 6 bases removed from V and 4 bases from J, the gap between germline ends came to 6 bases. The CDR3 is 11 amino acids. In nucleotides, the CDR3 is TGTGCCAGCAGCCAAATCTATGGCTACACCTTC. It encodes CASSQIYGYTF.

The chain uses TRBV18 and TRBJ1-4, with 9 bases lining up with TRBD1. CDR1 and CDR2 from the germline V gene are KGHSH and LQKENI. V lost 5 bases and J lost 6; bases outside the gene matches: 7. This CDR3 region has 15 residues. The CDR3 coding sequence is TGTGCCAGCTCAAATCCGGGACAGGGAGATGAAAAACTGTTTTTT. Translation gives CASSNPGQGDEKLFF.

This chain links TRBV9 with TRBJ2-1; D is uncertain. V was pared by 3 bases and J by 3 bases, with 13 bases between. Per the germline V gene, CDR1 is SGDLS and CDR2 is YYNGEE. This CDR3 has 15 amino acids. CDR3 in DNA: TGTGCCAGCAGCGGTGATTCTGGGATCTACAATGAGCAGTTCTTC. It specifies CASSGDSGIYNEQFF.

The V and J genes are TRBV2 and TRBJ1-2, with D uncertain. The germline V gene encodes CDR1 SNHLY and CDR2 FYNNEI. V lost 4 bases and J lost 4, with 7 bases in between. The CDR3 has 12 residues. The DNA of the CDR3 is TGTGCCAGCAGTGCAACTGGCTATGGCTACACCTTC. Translating gives CASSATGYGYTF.

The chain combines TRBV14 with TRBJ1-1, with TRBD1 matching 7 bases. The CDR3 length is 15 residues. Losses at the gene ends were 2 bases for V and 1 base for J; bases not matched to a gene: 4. Germline lookup yields CDR1 SGHDN and CDR2 FVKESK. The CDR3 DNA reads as TGTGCCAGCAGCCAATACAGACAGGGGAACACTGAAGCTTTCTTT. Amino acids: CASSQYRQGNTEAFF.